Listed below are T cell receptor beta chains from one sample, sequenced in a study of identical twins. TCRdb reprocessed the 5' RACE reads with MiXCR, giving one entry per CDR3 protein. This table has 1.5 million to 2 million distinct CDR3 sequences, around 29% appearing once. Sequenced input: cord blood. The receptor source for this set is a newborn girl in good health. The CDR3 runs from the conserved cysteine through the conserved F or W. A D gene is named only where the DNA matches it firmly. A row's size may be missing; if present it is once, few, many or a size class.

cdr3_nt,cdr3_aa,j_call,clone_size,v_call,d_call
TGCAGTGCTAGCCCGGGACGGCCCACAGATACGCAGTATTTT,CSASPGRPTDTQYF,TRBJ2-3,few,TRBV20-1,.
TGTGCCAGCAGCCAAGATGGCGGACTAGCGGGAGTAGAGCAGTACTTC,CASSQDGGLAGVEQYF,TRBJ2-7,few,TRBV4-2,TRBD2
TGCGCCAGCAGCTTAGCGGGACCTCCCTATGGCTACACCTTC,CASSLAGPPYGYTF,TRBJ1-2,.,TRBV5-1,.
TGTGCCAGCAGCTTAGTGGACTATATGAACACTGAAGCTTTCTTT,CASSLVDYMNTEAFF,TRBJ1-1,.,TRBV7-9,.
TGTGCCAGCAGTGAGGACATACAATACAATGAGCAGTTCTTC,CASSEDIQYNEQFF,TRBJ2-1,once,TRBV6-1,.
TGTGCCAGCGCGGCAGGCGCGACTAACTATGGCTACACCTTC,CASAAGATNYGYTF,TRBJ1-2,few,TRBV7-9,.
TGTGCCAGCAAAACCCTCGGGGACAGGGCCTACAATGAGCAGTTCTTC,CASKTLGDRAYNEQFF,TRBJ2-1,.,TRBV2,TRBD1
TGTGCCAGCAGTTTGGCACCGGACTCATACAATGAGCAGTTCTTC,CASSLAPDSYNEQFF,TRBJ2-1,few,TRBV12-3/TRBV12-4,.
TGTGCCAGCAGCCAAGTATCGGGAAGAAGGGGCTCCTACGAGCAGTACTTC,CASSQVSGRRGSYEQYF,TRBJ2-7,few,TRBV4-2,.
TGTGCCAGCAGCCAAGGGGACAGGGATAGAGATACGCAGTATTTT,CASSQGDRDRDTQYF,TRBJ2-3,.,TRBV4-2,TRBD1
TGCAGTGCCCGGCTTAACTATGGCTACACCTTC,CSARLNYGYTF,TRBJ1-2,few,TRBV20-1,.
TGTGCCAGCAGCTTAGGTGGGATTCGGAGGGAGTGGATGAACACTGAAGCTTTCTTT,CASSLGGIRREWMNTEAFF,TRBJ1-1,.,TRBV11-2,.
TGCAGTGCTAGAGTGAACGGACAGGGCTACGAGCAGTACTTC,CSARVNGQGYEQYF,TRBJ2-7,few,TRBV20-1,TRBD1
TGTGCCAGCAGCTTACGAACAGGGGGCGCCACAGATACGCAGTATTTT,CASSLRTGGATDTQYF,TRBJ2-3,few,TRBV7-9,TRBD1
TGCGCCAGCAGCTTGACTAGCGTAGTTCAAGAGACCCAGTACTTC,CASSLTSVVQETQYF,TRBJ2-5,.,TRBV5-1,TRBD2
TGTGCCAGCCGCCCCCCAGCGCCCTTTGTCTCTAGCACAGATACGCAGTATTTT,CASRPPAPFVSSTDTQYF,TRBJ2-3,once,TRBV6-1,.
TGCAGTGCTAGAGATGCGGCAGGGGGCAGGCAGACCCAGTACTTC,CSARDAAGGRQTQYF,TRBJ2-5,once,TRBV20-1,TRBD1
TGTGCCAGCAGTTTCTCGGGGAATGAAAAACTGTTTTTT,CASSFSGNEKLFF,TRBJ1-4,many,TRBV12-3/TRBV12-4,.
TGTGCCACCAGTGATTTGCGTCTAGCTCCCAATGAGCAGTTCTTC,CATSDLRLAPNEQFF,TRBJ2-1,.,TRBV24-1,.
TGCAGTGCTAGATCTTACCGGGACGGAGGATATGGCTACACCTTC,CSARSYRDGGYGYTF,TRBJ1-2,many,TRBV20-1,.